One sample yielded the 19 T cell receptor beta chains listed below, sequenced in a study of T cell repertoires in cytomegalovirus infection. MiXCR, applied by TCRdb to the reads, yields one record per CDR3 protein. The sample shows roughly 170,000 distinct CDR3 sequences, 20% to 25% of them seen only once. These receptors lack a known antigen. The sample was CD8+ T cells from cultured PBMCs, taken from culture after CMV antigen stimulation. The origin of the receptors is a human donor in good health (CMV status not recorded). Some clones in this sample may be carry-over from other donors' samples.

This clonotype was counted between two and nine times. The chain employs TRBV19 and TRBJ2-7, with 10 bases aligning to TRBD1. Germline V gene data show CDR1 as LNHDA and CDR2 as SQIVND (reference sequence). The CDR3 spans 15 residues. The ends lost 5 bases at V and 1 base at J; junction bases unmatched: 5. The DNA of the CDR3 is TGTGCCAGTAGTGCGCGGACAGGGGGGTCCTACGAGCAGTACTTC. Its protein product is CASSARTGGSYEQYF.

The chain employs TRBV7-8 and TRBJ2-5; D gene ambiguous. Germline V gives CDR1 SGHVS, CDR2 FQNEAQ. Trimming removed 1 base at V and 5 bases at J, with 11 bases between. The CDR3 consists of 14 residues. This CDR3 is CASSLGRILETQYF. CDR3 in DNA: TGTGCCAGCAGCTTAGGGCGGATCCTCGAGACCCAGTACTTC. Supplemented by reference TRBV7-8 and TRBJ2-5, the full variable domain reads GAGVSQSPRYKVAKRGQDVALRCDPISGHVSLFWYQQALGQGPEFLTYFQNEAQLDKSGLPSDRFFAERPEGSVSTLKIQRTQQEDSAVYLCASSLGRILETQYFGPGTRLLVL.

The J gene is TRBJ1-6, the V gene TRBV4-3; 7 nucleotides match TRBD1. Germline V gene lookup returns CDR1 LGHNA and CDR2 YSLEER. The CDR3 length is 16 residues. V lost 0 bases to trimming and J lost 9 bases; unmatched junction nucleotides: 8. In DNA, the CDR3 is TGCGCCAGCAGCCAAGAGGGGCCCCCAGGGGGTTCACCCCTCCACTTT. Its translation: CASSQEGPPGGSPLHF.

For this clonotype: A junction end diverges from the germline sequence, so it may reflect a read error. This chain uses TRBV7-2 with TRBJ2-2; TRBD1 is a possible D gene (6 bases). This CDR3 is built from 16 residues. Germline V gene lookup returns CDR1 SGHTA and CDR2 FQGNSA. In nucleotides, the CDR3 is TGTGCCAGCAGGTCCGGGACACGATTTAACACCGGGGAGCTGGTTTTT. Its translation: CASRSGTRFNTGELVF. Filled out from reference TRBV7-2 and TRBJ2-2, the complete variable domain reads GAGVSQSPSNKVTEKGKDVELRCDPISGHTALYWYRQSLGQGLEFLIYFQGNSAPDKSGLPSDRFSAERTGGSVSTLTIQRTQQEDSAVYLCASRSGTRFNTGELVFGEGSRLTVL.

The chain has TRBV20-1 and TRBJ1-5; D gene unclear. Trimming cost V 6 bases and J 1 base, with 16 bases left between them. The CDR3 covers 15 residues. Germline V gene lookup returns CDR1 DFQATT and CDR2 SNEGSKA (reference sequence). The CDR3 nucleotides are TGCAGTGCCAGGCCGGCGGCCCTAAGCAATCAGCCCCAGCATTTT. This gives the protein CSARPAALSNQPQHF.

The rearrangement links TRBV6-5 to TRBJ1-6; the match to TRBD1 covers 7 bases. There are 17 residues in the CDR3. Germline assignment: CDR1 MNHEY and CDR2 SVGAGI. V lost 6 bases, J lost 7 bases, and 15 bases stayed unmatched. The DNA of the CDR3 is TGTGCCAGCAGCCGGGGACAGATAAGCTTTGGGAATTCACCCCTCCACTTT. This gives the protein CASSRGQISFGNSPLHF.

This clonotype has only a few counts. The V and J genes are TRBV7-9 and TRBJ1-1, with 10 nucleotides matching TRBD1. The junction had 12 bases not matched to a gene; V was cut back by 6 bases and J by 11 bases. Germline lookup yields CDR1 SEHNR and CDR2 FQNEAQ (reference sequence). The CDR3 sequence is 14 residues long. The DNA for the CDR3 is TGTGCCAGCAGTCCCCCGGGACAGGGGAGTGGGGCTTTCTTT. Protein sequence: CASSPPGQGSGAFF. The full variable domain, in which reference TRBV7-9 and TRBJ1-1 provide the parts outside the CDR3, is DTGVSQNPRHKITKRGQNVTFRCDPISEHNRLYWYRQTLGQGPEFLTYFQNEAQLEKSRLLSDRFSAERPKGSFSTLEIQRTEQGDSAMYLCASSPPGQGSGAFFGQGTRLTVV.

CDR3 sequence: CASSPPRSSTDTQYF. The DNA of the CDR3 is TGTGCCAGCAGCCCCCCCCGGTCTAGCACAGATACGCAGTATTTT. The J gene is TRBJ2-3, the V gene TRBV7-2; D not resolved. Germline CDR1 reads SGHTA; CDR2 reads FQGNSA. This CDR3 region has 15 residues. Trimming cost V 5 bases and J 0 bases, with 12 bases left between them.

This clonotype was observed many times. This sequence joins TRBV27 and TRBJ1-6; no definite D call. V lost 6 bases and J 5 bases, leaving 11 bases between the germline ends. The CDR3 runs 14 residues. The germline gives CDR1 MNHEY, CDR2 SMNVEV (reference sequence). The CDR3 is CASRGGFDNSPLHF. DNA for the CDR3: TGTGCCAGCAGGGGCGGGTTCGATAATTCACCCCTCCACTTT.

This clonotype was recorded at least ten times. The genes are TRBV6-5 and TRBJ2-7, with 7 bases identical to TRBD2. The CDR3 consists of 18 residues. Germline assignment: CDR1 MNHEY and CDR2 SVGAGI. Trimming at V came to 6 bases and at J to 3 bases, leaving 20 bases not matched to a gene. The DNA of the CDR3 is TGTGCCAGCAGCCCGATCCCCCGACAAAGGACTAGAATCTACGAGCAGTACTTC. Residues: CASSPIPRQRTRIYEQYF.

This clonotype was detected only a few times. This chain links TRBV29-1 with TRBJ1-1, with no clear D. The CDR3 contains 13 residues. Germline CDR1 is SQVTM and CDR2 is ANQGSEA. Trimming cost V 2 bases and J 4 bases, with 11 bases left between them. The CDR3 sequence is CSVEFGLPTEAFF. The CDR3 nucleotides read TGCAGCGTTGAATTTGGGTTACCCACTGAAGCTTTCTTT.

The chain recombines TRBV13 with TRBJ1-1; no clear D gene. Germline lookup yields CDR1 PRHDT and CDR2 FYEKMQ (reference sequence). The V and J ends lost 5 bases and 0 bases respectively, with 13 bases between them. The CDR3 sequence is 15 residues long. CDR3 amino acids: CASSPGIILNTEAFF. The CDR3 coding sequence is TGTGCCAGCAGCCCCGGGATTATATTGAACACTGAAGCTTTCTTT.

This clonotype was seen more than once but under ten times. The V call is TRBV7-9, the J call TRBJ2-1; TRBD2 matches at 11 bases. Trimming at V came to 3 bases and at J to 5 bases, leaving 9 bases not matched to a gene. The CDR3 is 17 residues long. Germline V lookup: CDR1 SEHNR, CDR2 FQNEAQ (reference sequence). The CDR3 loop reads CASSLAASGGKNNEQFF. As DNA, the CDR3 is TGTGCCAGCAGCTTGGCAGCTAGCGGGGGGAAAAACAATGAGCAGTTCTTC. The full variable domain, completed using reference TRBV7-9 and TRBJ2-1, is DTGVSQNPRHKITKRGQNVTFRCDPISEHNRLYWYRQTLGQGPEFLTYFQNEAQLEKSRLLSDRFSAERPKGSFSTLEIQRTEQGDSAMYLCASSLAASGGKNNEQFFGPGTRLTVL.

This clonotype was seen only a few times. The chain combines TRBV7-9 with TRBJ1-1; the D is unclear. The CDR3 runs 14 residues. The germline V and J ends were trimmed by 5 bases and 0 bases, with 10 bases remaining between them. The V gene's germline CDR1 is SEHNR and CDR2 FQNEAQ (reference sequence). In nucleotides, the CDR3 is TGTGCCAGCAGCCAGACCCAGTTGAACACTGAAGCTTTCTTT. Protein: CASSQTQLNTEAFF.

The rearrangement links TRBV27 to TRBJ2-7; D assignment may be TRBD1 or TRBD2 (5 bases each). V was clipped by 6 bases and J by 6 bases, with 15 bases between them. Per the germline V gene, CDR1 is MNHEY and CDR2 is SMNVEV (reference sequence). CDR3 size: 13 residues. The CDR3 DNA is TGTGCCAGCAGGCCGGGACCGACGGGCGAGCAGTACTTC. Its translation: CASRPGPTGEQYF.

This clonotype was recorded at least ten times. This chain connects TRBV7-2 to TRBJ2-7; possible D gene TRBD1, 5 bases. The CDR3 runs 14 residues. Trimming removed 5 bases from V and 3 bases from J, with 14 bases in between. Germline V gene data show CDR1 as SGHTA and CDR2 as FQGNSA. The CDR3 DNA follows: TGTGCCAGCAGCCCGGTTACAGGTTTCTACGAGCAGTACTTC. It encodes CASSPVTGFYEQYF.

At least ten counts were recorded for this clonotype. The chain links TRBV7-9 to TRBJ2-3; the match to TRBD2 covers 9 bases. Germline V gene lookup returns CDR1 SEHNR and CDR2 FQNEAQ (reference sequence). This CDR3 comprises 16 residues. V was clipped by 6 bases and J by 4 bases; unmatched bases: 11. CDR3 loop: CASSQLSGGIPDTQYF. The CDR3 region has the DNA TGTGCCAGCAGTCAACTGAGCGGGGGGATCCCAGATACGCAGTATTTT.

Remarks on this clonotype: At one end the junction does not follow the germline gene, possibly because of a read error. This CDR3 reads CASSLATSYEQYF. Here the CDR3 DNA reads TGTGCCAGCAGCTTAGCCACCTCCTACGAGCAGTACTTC. The chain combines TRBV12-3 or TRBV12-4 with TRBJ2-7; no clear D gene. The CDR3 runs 13 residues.

This chain links TRBV6-2 or TRBV6-3 with TRBJ1-5; D possibly corresponds to TRBD1 (6 bases). The V gene lost 2 bases and the J gene lost 0 bases, with 11 bases spanning the gap. The CDR3 has 16 residues. Germline values: CDR1 MNHEY, CDR2 SVGEGT. CDR3 in amino acids: CASSYRGADSNQPQHF. The CDR3 DNA follows: TGTGCCAGCAGTTACCGGGGGGCGGATAGCAATCAGCCCCAGCATTTT.